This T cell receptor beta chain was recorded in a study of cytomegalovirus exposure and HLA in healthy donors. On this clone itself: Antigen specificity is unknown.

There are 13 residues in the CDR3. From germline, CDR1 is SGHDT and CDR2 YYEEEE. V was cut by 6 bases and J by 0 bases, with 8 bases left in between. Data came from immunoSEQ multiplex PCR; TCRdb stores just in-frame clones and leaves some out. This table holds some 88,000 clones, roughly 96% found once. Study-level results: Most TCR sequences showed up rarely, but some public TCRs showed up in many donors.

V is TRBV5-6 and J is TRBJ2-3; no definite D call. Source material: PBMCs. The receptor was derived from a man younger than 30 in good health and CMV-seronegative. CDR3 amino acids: CASKSTSTDTQYF. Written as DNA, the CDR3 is TGTGCCAGCAAATCTACGAGCACAGATACGCAGTATTTT.